This is a list of T cell receptor beta chains from one sample in a study of T-cell reconstitution after alpha-beta-depleted transplantation in children. TCRdb re-analysed the PCR reads in MiXCR, keeping a single row per CDR3 protein. The sample comprises just under 150,000 distinct CDR3 sequences, 8% to 10% of which are singletons, and approximately 18% rests with the top ten. Sequencing was performed on PBMCs, mostly from graft donor cells, taken 180 days after TCRalphabeta/CD19-depleted stem cell transplant. These receptors were collected from a female patient younger than 10 who had a stem cell transplant for congenital amegakaryocytic thrombocytopenia, so the T cells may come from the graft donor. The CDR3 runs from the conserved cysteine through the conserved F or W. A D gene is named only where the DNA matches it firmly. Clone size, where shown, is once, few, many, or a class for clones that have expanded.

v_gene	d_gene	j_gene	abundance	CDR3aa	CDR3nt
TRBV10-3	NA	TRBJ2-5	many	CAIRRQDQETQYF	TGTGCCATCAGGAGACAGGACCAAGAGACCCAGTACTTC
TRBV28	NA	TRBJ1-6	NA	CASSLPGSSSPLHF	TGTGCCAGCAGTTTACCTGGAAGCAGTTCACCCCTCCACTTT
TRBV20-1	TRBD1	TRBJ1-6	few	CSARVSRAGGNSPLHF	TGCAGTGCTAGAGTGTCTCGGGCAGGGGGAAATTCACCCCTCCACTTT
TRBV27	NA	TRBJ2-7	many	CASRTGRRVVNSYEQYF	TGTGCCAGCAGGACGGGGCGACGGGTCGTTAACTCCTACGAGCAGTACTTC
TRBV20-1	TRBD2	TRBJ2-1	many	CSAPTRLAGDNEQFF	TGCAGTGCTCCCACCCGACTAGCGGGAGACAATGAGCAGTTCTTC
TRBV6-1	TRBD1	TRBJ1-4	NA	CASRSRQGAEKLFF	TGTGCCAGCAGATCCCGACAGGGGGCTGAAAAACTGTTTTTT
TRBV4-1	NA	TRBJ1-6	few	CASSQDGGWSSYNSPLHF	TGCGCCAGCAGCCAAGACGGGGGGTGGAGCTCCTATAATTCACCCCTCCACTTT
TRBV10-3	NA	TRBJ2-1	many	CAISAITHNEQFF	TGTGCCATCAGTGCGATAACCCACAATGAGCAGTTCTTC
TRBV18	TRBD2	TRBJ2-1	many	CASSPQIAGGSLFF	TGTGCCAGCTCACCACAGATAGCGGGAGGATCATTATTCTTC
TRBV5-6	NA	TRBJ1-1	many	CASSLIGHANTEAFF	TGTGCCAGCAGCTTAATCGGACACGCGAACACTGAAGCTTTCTTT
TRBV20-1	TRBD2	TRBJ2-7	NA	CSARVPGASGPYEQYF	TGCAGTGCTAGAGTCCCCGGGGCTAGCGGACCTTACGAGCAGTACTTC
TRBV18	TRBD2	TRBJ2-1	medium-sized	CASSPYSAGLYNEQFF	TGTGCCAGCTCACCCTATTCAGCGGGGTTATACAATGAGCAGTTCTTC
TRBV5-5	TRBD1	TRBJ2-1	many	CASSSTGFSYNEQFF	TGTGCCAGCAGCTCGACAGGGTTCTCCTACAATGAGCAGTTCTTC
TRBV20-1	TRBD2	TRBJ2-1	many	CSARDPTSGGANEQFF	TGCAGTGCTAGAGATCCGACTAGCGGGGGGGCCAATGAGCAGTTCTTC
TRBV5-1	NA	TRBJ2-7	NA	CASSPGLCPYEQYF	TGCGCCAGCAGTCCGGGACTTTGCCCCTACGAGCAGTACTTC
TRBV9	NA	TRBJ2-2	NA	CASSHRVLSNTGELFF	TGTGCCAGCAGCCACAGGGTACTATCGAACACCGGGGAGCTGTTTTTT
TRBV9	NA	TRBJ1-2	many	CASSVGQVAGYTF	TGTGCCAGCAGCGTAGGGCAGGTCGCTGGCTACACCTTC
TRBV3-1	NA	TRBJ1-5	NA	CATCQDRAVGSNQPQHF	TGTGCCACCTGCCAAGATCGCGCGGTCGGAAGCAATCAGCCCCAGCATTTT
TRBV27	TRBD1	TRBJ1-6	NA	CASSLFSGTGSGSPLHF	TGTGCCAGCAGTTTATTCTCCGGGACAGGGTCTGGTTCACCCCTCCACTTT
TRBV4-1	NA	TRBJ2-2	many	CASSQDHTGELFF	TGCGCCAGCAGCCAGGACCACACCGGGGAGCTGTTTTTT
TRBV11-3	TRBD2	TRBJ2-3	few	CASSLSSGVTDTRYF	TGTGCCAGCAGCTTATCGAGCGGGGTCACAGATACGCGGTATTTT
TRBV5-4	TRBD2	TRBJ2-5	NA	CASSIPGLAGETQYF	TGTGCCAGCAGCATACCGGGACTAGCAGGAGAGACCCAGTACTTC
TRBV6-1	NA	TRBJ2-1	NA	CAYDPLPNNEQFF	TGTGCCTACGACCCCCTTCCCAACAATGAGCAGTTCTTC
TRBV20-1	NA	TRBJ2-6	many	CSAKGLLGANVLTF	TGCAGTGCAAAGGGACTGCTGGGGGCCAACGTCCTGACTTTC
TRBV27	TRBD1	TRBJ2-2	many	CASSLGQGWTGELFF	TGTGCCAGCAGCCTTGGACAGGGTTGGACCGGGGAGCTGTTTTTT
TRBV7-6	NA	TRBJ2-1	few	CASSYRASGYNEQFF	TGTGCCAGCAGCTACAGGGCATCTGGCTACAATGAGCAGTTCTTC
TRBV10-3	NA	TRBJ2-7	many	CAISESGGREQYF	TGTGCCATCAGTGAGTCCGGTGGTAGGGAGCAGTACTTC
TRBV20-1	TRBD2	TRBJ2-1	many	CSARRLAGGGYNEQFF	TGCAGTGCTAGACGGCTAGCGGGAGGCGGGTACAATGAGCAGTTCTTC
TRBV28	NA	TRBJ2-4	many	CASSLRTVKNIQYF	TGTGCCAGCAGTTTAAGAACAGTCAAAAACATTCAGTACTTC
TRBV4-2	NA	TRBJ2-7	NA	CASSQDPGPGEQYF	TGTGCCAGCAGCCAAGACCCGGGACCGGGGGAGCAGTACTTC
TRBV7-2	NA	TRBJ2-7	NA	CASTQGGREQYF	TGTGCCAGCACCCAGGGGGGTAGGGAGCAGTACTTC
TRBV7-2	NA	TRBJ2-6	many	CASSLALTNVLTF	TGTGCCAGCAGCTTAGCTCTAACCAACGTCCTGACTTTC
TRBV5-1	TRBD2	TRBJ2-1	few	CASSWVTSGNYNEQFF	TGCGCCAGCAGCTGGGTGACTAGCGGGAACTACAATGAGCAGTTCTTC
TRBV7-7	TRBD2	TRBJ2-1	many	CASSLGGRYNEQFF	TGTGCCAGCAGCTTAGGCGGGAGGTACAATGAGCAGTTCTTC
TRBV25-1	NA	TRBJ1-4	many	CASSESSFEKLFF	TGTGCCAGCAGTGAATCTTCATTTGAAAAACTGTTTTTT
TRBV29-1	NA	TRBJ1-2	few	CSVEDNVVTGGVDYGYTF	TGCAGCGTTGAAGATAATGTGGTTACGGGGGGCGTGGACTATGGCTACACCTTC
TRBV10-3	NA	TRBJ2-1	NA	CATREDEQFF	TGTGCCACCAGGGAAGATGAGCAGTTCTTC
TRBV5-1	NA	TRBJ2-5	NA	CASSLGYGGQETQYF	TGCGCCAGCAGCTTGGGGTACGGGGGACAAGAGACCCAGTACTTC
TRBV20-1	TRBD1	TRBJ1-4	many	CSARRGQNNEKLFF	TGCAGTGCTAGAAGGGGGCAGAATAATGAAAAACTGTTTTTT
TRBV29-1	NA	TRBJ2-7	NA	CSVPWCRQLPLYEQYF	TGCAGCGTTCCCTGGTGCCGACAGTTGCCATTGTACGAGCAGTACTTC
TRBV7-9	TRBD2	TRBJ2-5	many	CASSTGTSGRAGETQYF	TGTGCCAGCAGCACTGGGACTAGCGGGAGGGCTGGAGAGACCCAGTACTTC
TRBV29-1	TRBD1	TRBJ2-1	many	CSVERGTGPYNEQFF	TGCAGCGTTGAACGAGGGACAGGGCCGTACAATGAGCAGTTCTTC
TRBV20-1	NA	TRBJ2-7	many	CSARFLNYEQYF	TGCAGTGCTAGATTTTTAAACTACGAGCAGTACTTC
TRBV10-3	NA	TRBJ1-1	many	CAISAVGVRDTEAFF	TGTGCCATCAGTGCCGTGGGGGTTCGGGACACTGAAGCTTTCTTT
TRBV7-6	NA	TRBJ2-3	few	CASSLADLGTQYF	TGTGCCAGCAGCTTAGCGGATCTCGGTACGCAGTATTTT
TRBV20-1	TRBD2	TRBJ2-5	many	CSAPLGLAGTETQYF	TGCAGTGCTCCTCTCGGGCTAGCGGGAACGGAGACCCAGTACTTC
TRBV5-1	TRBD1	TRBJ1-1	many	CASSLRQGATEAFF	TGCGCCAGCAGCTTAAGACAGGGGGCCACTGAAGCTTTCTTT
TRBV28	NA	TRBJ1-3	few	CASSLGPWENTIYF	TGTGCCAGCAGTTTGGGGCCTTGGGAGAACACCATATATTTT
TRBV10-3	NA	TRBJ2-7	many	CAISPRQTYEQYF	TGTGCCATCAGCCCCCGGCAGACATACGAGCAGTACTTC
TRBV10-3	NA	TRBJ2-3	NA	CAISELSNTDTQYF	TGTGCCATCAGTGAGTTGAGTAACACAGATACGCAGTATTTT
TRBV5-6	NA	TRBJ1-5	many	CASSLGPNSNQPQHF	TGTGCCAGCAGCTTGGGACCGAATAGCAATCAGCCCCAGCATTTT
TRBV11-3	NA	TRBJ2-1	NA	CASSLVYSGGVNEQFF	TGTGCCAGCAGCTTAGTTTATTCCGGGGGAGTAAATGAGCAGTTCTTC
TRBV7-8	TRBD2	TRBJ2-3	NA	CASSMLAGGRVDTQYF	TGTGCCAGCAGCATGCTAGCGGGGGGGCGTGTCGATACGCAGTATTTT
TRBV7-6	NA	TRBJ2-3	many	CASSPRIETASGGDTQYF	TGTGCCAGCAGCCCCAGAATCGAGACCGCGTCAGGAGGGGATACGCAGTATTTT
TRBV30	NA	TRBJ2-2	few	CAWTLGELFF	TGTGCCTGGACTCTGGGGGAGCTGTTTTTT